The present T cell receptor (beta chain) was sequenced within a study of TIL therapy for anti-PD-1-resistant metastatic lung cancer. Looked up from germline, CDR1 is SNHLY and CDR2 is FYNNEI. V trimming: 6 bases; J trimming: 2 bases; junction bases outside the gene matches: 2. The CDR3 totals 13 residues. As for time point: pre-treatment sample, taken before nivolumab and TIL therapy. Tumor tissue came from excised metastases, mostly pleural nodules or supraclavicular lymph nodes. Sequencing used immunoSEQ v3. The data were produced by immunoSEQ multiplex PCR, yet TCRdb's version contains in-frame clones alone and is incomplete. In the table there are around 45,000 clones, about two thirds of which are singletons.

The rearrangement links TRBV2 to TRBJ2-3; 7 nucleotides agree with TRBD1. The source was tumor tissue, collected at baseline. The origin of this receptor is a person between 25 and 79 years old with non-small cell lung cancer. CDR3 sequence (DNA): TGTGCCAGCAGGGGACAGACCACAGATACGCAGTATTTT. This codes for CASRGQTTDTQYF.